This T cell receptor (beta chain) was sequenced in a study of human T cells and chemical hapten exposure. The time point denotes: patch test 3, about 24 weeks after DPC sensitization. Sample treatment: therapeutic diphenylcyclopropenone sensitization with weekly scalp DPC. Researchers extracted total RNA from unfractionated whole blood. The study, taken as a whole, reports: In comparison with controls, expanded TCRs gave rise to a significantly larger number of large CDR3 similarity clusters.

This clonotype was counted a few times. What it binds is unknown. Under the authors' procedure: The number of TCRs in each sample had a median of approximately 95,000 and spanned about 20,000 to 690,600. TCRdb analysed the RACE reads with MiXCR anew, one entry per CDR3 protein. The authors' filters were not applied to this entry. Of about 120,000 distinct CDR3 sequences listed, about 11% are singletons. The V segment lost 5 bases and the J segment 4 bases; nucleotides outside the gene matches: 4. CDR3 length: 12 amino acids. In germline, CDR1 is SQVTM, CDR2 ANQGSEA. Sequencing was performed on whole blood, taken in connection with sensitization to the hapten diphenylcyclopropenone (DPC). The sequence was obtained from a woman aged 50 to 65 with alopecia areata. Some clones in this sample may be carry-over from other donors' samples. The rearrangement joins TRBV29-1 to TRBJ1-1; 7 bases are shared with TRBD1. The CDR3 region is CSVTDRATEAFF. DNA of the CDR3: TGCAGCGTTACCGACAGGGCCACTGAAGCTTTCTTT.